This T cell receptor beta chain was sequenced during a study of cytomegalovirus exposure and HLA in healthy donors. Findings and limits, study-wide: A previous analysis found most TCR beta V segments productive roughly 87% or roughly 30% of the time.

This clone was found once. Its cognate antigen is unknown. It was with 60 Vbeta and 13 Jbeta primers that the PCR ran. The repertoire was sequenced with immunoSEQ multiplex PCR; TCRdb's copy has only in-frame clones and lacks some. This table has around 200,000 clones, around 84% appearing once. Per germline, CDR1 WNHNN and CDR2 SYGVQD (reference sequence). Between the trimmed V and J ends, which lost 1 base and 6 bases, there was a span of 9 bases. The length of the CDR3 is 14 residues. The chain combines TRBV10-1 with TRBJ2-2; D remains unclear. The receptor comes from a girl aged 2-10 years in good health and CMV-seropositive. Sequencing was done on a sample of PBMCs. This CDR3 reads CASSEFSPSGELFF. The DNA for the CDR3 is TGCGCCAGCAGTGAGTTTTCTCCTTCCGGGGAGCTGTTTTTT.